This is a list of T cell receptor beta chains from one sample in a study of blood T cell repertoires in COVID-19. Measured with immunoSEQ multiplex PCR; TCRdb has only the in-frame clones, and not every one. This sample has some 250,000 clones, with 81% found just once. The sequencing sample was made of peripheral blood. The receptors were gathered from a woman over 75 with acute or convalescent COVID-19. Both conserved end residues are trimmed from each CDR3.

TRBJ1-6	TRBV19	ASSIGGTGGIRSPLH
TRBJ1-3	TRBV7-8	ASSSQGSGGNTIY
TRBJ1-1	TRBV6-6	ASRGQGGTEAF
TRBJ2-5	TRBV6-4	ASSDSWAGGAETQY
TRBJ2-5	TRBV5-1	ASSTGPGTSGGGAQY
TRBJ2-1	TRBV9	ASSVASGRMSEQF
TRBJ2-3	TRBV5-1	ASSLQGPGTDTQY
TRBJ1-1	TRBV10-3	AISRDRGNTEAF
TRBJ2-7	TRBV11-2	ASSFPGGSYEQY
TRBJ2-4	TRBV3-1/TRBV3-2	ASSRSFGSGIQY
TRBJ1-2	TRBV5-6	ASSLGFRMGGYT
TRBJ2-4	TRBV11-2	ASNRGSAVNIQY
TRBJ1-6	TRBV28	ASSQEGALH
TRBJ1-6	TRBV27	ASTVDVTVHLWDSPLH
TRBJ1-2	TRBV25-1	ASSEVGTGTGYT
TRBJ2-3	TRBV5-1	ASSLLGQAFTDTQY
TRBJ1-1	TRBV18	ASSQRQAKNTEAF
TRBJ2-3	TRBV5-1	ASSLGDSGDLSTDTQY
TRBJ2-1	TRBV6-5	ASIGRGPYNEQF
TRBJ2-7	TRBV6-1	ASSQGVGPYEQY
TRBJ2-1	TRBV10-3	AIRAGAVDEQF
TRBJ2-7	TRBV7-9	ASSPTSGSYEQY
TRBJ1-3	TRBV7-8	ASSFGRAGNTIY
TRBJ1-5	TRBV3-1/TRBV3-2	ASSHGTQGGNQPQH
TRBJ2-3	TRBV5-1	ASRYGGQADTQY
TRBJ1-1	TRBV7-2	ASSASRGQGNTEAF
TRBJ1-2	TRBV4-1	ASSPQVSYYGYT
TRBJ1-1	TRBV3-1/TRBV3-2	ASSPDPGSNTEAF
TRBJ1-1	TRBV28	ASSFGPGEAF
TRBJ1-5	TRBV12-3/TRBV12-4	ASSQTEAQPQH